This TCR beta chain was obtained from a study of cytomegalovirus exposure and HLA in healthy donors. Findings of the study overall: The records held CMV serostatus as the only immune exposure information. Upon later analysis, TCR association rates were observed to vary by HLA locus, being highest for DRB1 and lowest for HLA-C. 87-base-pair reads could not separate some V segments, including TRBV6-2 and TRBV6-3.

PCR was performed using 60 Vbeta and 13 Jbeta primers. Sequenced by immunoSEQ multiplex PCR; TCRdb stores in-frame clones only, minus some. The data show 45,000 to 55,000 clones, and the top ten clones hold roughly 11%. Each donor was healthy, and each was a bone marrow donor. About this clone: Its cognate antigen is unknown.

CDR1 is SGHKS and CDR2 is YYEKEE in the germline V gene (reference sequence). The CDR3 is made up of 15 amino acids. Trimming removed 4 bases from V and 1 base from J; junction bases left unmatched: 4. The gene calls are TRBV5-5 and TRBJ2-7, with 11 bases identical to TRBD2. The sequenced sample was PBMCs. The clonotype originates from a woman aged 45-65 years in good health and CMV-seropositive. The CDR3 reads CASSVGLAVSYEQYF. In nucleotides, the CDR3 is TGTGCCAGCAGCGTGGGACTAGCGGTTTCCTACGAGCAGTACTTC.